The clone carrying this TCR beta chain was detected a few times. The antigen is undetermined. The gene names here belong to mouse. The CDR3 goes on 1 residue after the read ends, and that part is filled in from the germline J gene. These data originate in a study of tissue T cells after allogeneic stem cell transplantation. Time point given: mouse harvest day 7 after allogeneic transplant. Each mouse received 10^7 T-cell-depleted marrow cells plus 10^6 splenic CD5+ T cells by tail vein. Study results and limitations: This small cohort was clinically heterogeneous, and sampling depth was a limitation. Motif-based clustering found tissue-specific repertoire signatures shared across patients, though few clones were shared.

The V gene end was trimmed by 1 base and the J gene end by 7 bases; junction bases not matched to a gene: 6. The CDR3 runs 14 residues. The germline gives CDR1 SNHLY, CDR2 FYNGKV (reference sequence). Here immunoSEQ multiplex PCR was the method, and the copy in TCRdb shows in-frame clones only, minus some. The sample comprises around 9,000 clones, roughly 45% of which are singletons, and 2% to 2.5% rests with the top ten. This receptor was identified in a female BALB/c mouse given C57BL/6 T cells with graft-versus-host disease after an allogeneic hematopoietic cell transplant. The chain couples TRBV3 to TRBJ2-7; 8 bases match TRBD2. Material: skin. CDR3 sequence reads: CASSLGGGAREQYF. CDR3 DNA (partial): TGTGCCAGCAGCTTAGGAGGGGGGGCGCGAGAACAGTAC.